Sequencing of this TCR beta chain was carried out in a study of CD8 T cells in Susac syndrome. V was clipped by 5 bases and J by 4 bases, with 18 bases between them. CDR3 length: 15 residues. Germline loops: CDR1 SEHNR, CDR2 FQNEAQ (reference sequence). Negative isolation yielded CD4+ and CD8+ T cells, and FACS enriched TEMRA cells. A quantity of roughly 0.5 to 1 ug RNA underwent reverse transcription using random hexamers. One entry per CDR3 protein, called by TCRdb with MiXCR from the immunoSEQ multiplex PCR reads. Here the sample spans 56,000 or so distinct CDR3 sequences, approximately 95% being singletons.

This TCR was sampled from a human donor with Susac syndrome. The source material was CD8+ T cells from PBMCs. This sequence joins TRBV7-9 and TRBJ2-7; D possibly corresponds to TRBD1 (7 bases). CDR3 DNA: TGTGCCAGCAGCCCCCCGACAGGGACTGAATACGAGCAGTACTTC. Protein product: CASSPPTGTEYEQYF.